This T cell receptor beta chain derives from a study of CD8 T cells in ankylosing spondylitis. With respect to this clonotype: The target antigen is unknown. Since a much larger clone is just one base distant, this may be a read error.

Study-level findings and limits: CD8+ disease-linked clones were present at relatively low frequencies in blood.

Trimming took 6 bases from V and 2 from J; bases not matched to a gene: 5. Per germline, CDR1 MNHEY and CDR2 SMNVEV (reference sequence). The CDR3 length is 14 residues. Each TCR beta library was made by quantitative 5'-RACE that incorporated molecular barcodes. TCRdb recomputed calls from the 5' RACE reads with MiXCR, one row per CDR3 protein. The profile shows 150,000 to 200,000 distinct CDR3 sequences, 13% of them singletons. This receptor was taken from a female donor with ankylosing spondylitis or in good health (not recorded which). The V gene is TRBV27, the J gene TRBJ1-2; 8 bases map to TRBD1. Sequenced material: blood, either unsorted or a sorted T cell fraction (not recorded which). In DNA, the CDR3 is TGTGCCAGCAGCCAGGACAGGGACAACTATGGCTACACCTTC. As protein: CASSQDRDNYGYTF.